This TCR beta chain was documented in a study of T cell responses to AZD1222 COVID-19 vaccine. Overall study results and limits: CD4 TCRs linked to vaccination spanned spike, dominating at 160-218 and 743-854. Most donors were white British, females outnumbered males, and clonal diversity was possibly underestimated. Baseline testing showed seropositivity in only a handful of AZD1222 recipients. Epitopes outside B.1.351 and B.1.1.7 mutated regions reportedly drew nearly half of spike TCRs.

The V end was cut by 2 bases, the J end by 8 bases, with 6 bases between. The CDR3 contains 12 residues. The germline CDR1 and CDR2 sequences are ENHRY and SYGVKD. Turning to this clone: Antigen specificity is unknown.

Profiling relied on immunoSEQ multiplex PCR, and the TCRdb table lists in-frame clones only, not all of them. The table lists 130,000 or so clones, roughly nine tenths of them singletons. This rearrangement joins TRBV10-3 to TRBJ1-4; D is ambiguous. The receptor's source is an adult in good health. Material: peripheral blood, obtained on day 0 of AZD1222 vaccination. The CDR3, as DNA: TGTGCCATCAGTGAGGGTGAGGAAAAACTGTTTTTT. Translating gives CAISEGEEKLFF.